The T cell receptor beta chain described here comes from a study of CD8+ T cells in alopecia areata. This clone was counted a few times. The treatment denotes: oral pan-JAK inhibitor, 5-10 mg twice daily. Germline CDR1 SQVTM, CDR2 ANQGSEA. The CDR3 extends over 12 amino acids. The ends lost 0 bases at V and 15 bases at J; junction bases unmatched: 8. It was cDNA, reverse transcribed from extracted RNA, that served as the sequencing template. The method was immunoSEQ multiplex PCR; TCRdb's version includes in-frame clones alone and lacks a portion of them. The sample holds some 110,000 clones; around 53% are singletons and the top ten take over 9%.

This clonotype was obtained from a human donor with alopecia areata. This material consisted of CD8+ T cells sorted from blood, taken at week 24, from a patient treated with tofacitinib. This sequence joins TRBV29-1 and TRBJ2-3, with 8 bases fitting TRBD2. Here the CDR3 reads CSVEDQAGAQYF. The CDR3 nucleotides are TGCAGCGTTGAAGATCAAGCGGGGGCCCAATATTTT.